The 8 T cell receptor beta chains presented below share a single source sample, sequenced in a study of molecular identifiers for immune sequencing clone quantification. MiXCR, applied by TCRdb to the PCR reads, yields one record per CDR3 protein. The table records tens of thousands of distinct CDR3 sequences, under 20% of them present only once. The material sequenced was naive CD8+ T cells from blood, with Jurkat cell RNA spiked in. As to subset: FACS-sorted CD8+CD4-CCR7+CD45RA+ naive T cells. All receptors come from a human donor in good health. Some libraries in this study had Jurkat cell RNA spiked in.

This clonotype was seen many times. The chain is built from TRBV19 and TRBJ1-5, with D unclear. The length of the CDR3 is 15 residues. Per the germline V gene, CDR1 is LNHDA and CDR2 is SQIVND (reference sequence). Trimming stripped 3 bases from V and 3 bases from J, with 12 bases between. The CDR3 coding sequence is TGTGCCAGTAGTATGGGGAAGGAGTTCAATCAGCCCCAGCATTTT. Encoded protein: CASSMGKEFNQPQHF.

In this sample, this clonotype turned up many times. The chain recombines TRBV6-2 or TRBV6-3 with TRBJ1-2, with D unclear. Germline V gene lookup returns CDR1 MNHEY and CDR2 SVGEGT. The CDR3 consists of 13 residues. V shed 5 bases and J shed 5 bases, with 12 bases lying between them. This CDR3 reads CASSIAPLYGYTF. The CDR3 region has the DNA TGTGCCAGCAGTATCGCCCCTCTTTATGGCTACACCTTC.

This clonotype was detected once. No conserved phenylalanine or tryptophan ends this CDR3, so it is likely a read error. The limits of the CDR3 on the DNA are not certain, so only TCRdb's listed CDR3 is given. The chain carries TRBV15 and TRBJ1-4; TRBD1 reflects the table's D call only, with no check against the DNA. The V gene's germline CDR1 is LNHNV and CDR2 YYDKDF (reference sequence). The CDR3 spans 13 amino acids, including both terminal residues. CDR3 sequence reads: CATGLFRGEKLLS.

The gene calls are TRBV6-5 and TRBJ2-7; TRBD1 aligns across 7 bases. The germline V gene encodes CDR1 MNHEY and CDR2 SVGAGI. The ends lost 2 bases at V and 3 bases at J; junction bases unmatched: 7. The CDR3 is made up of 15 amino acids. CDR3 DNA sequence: TGTGCCAGCAGTTACAGTCCAGGGGGATTCTACGAGCAGTACTTC. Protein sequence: CASSYSPGGFYEQYF.

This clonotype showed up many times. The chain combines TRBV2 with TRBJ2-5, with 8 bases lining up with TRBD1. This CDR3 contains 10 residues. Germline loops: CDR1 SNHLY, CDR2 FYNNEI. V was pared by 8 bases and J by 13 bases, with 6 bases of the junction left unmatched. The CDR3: CASGDRYMYF. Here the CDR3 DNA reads TGTGCCAGCGGGGACAGGTACATGTACTTC. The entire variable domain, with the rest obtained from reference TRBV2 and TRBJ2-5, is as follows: EPEVTQTPSHQVTQMGQEVILRCVPISNHLYFYWYRQILGQKVEFLVSFYNNEISEKSEIFDDQFSVERPDGSNFTLKIRSTKLEDSAMYFCASGDRYMYFGPGTRLLVL.

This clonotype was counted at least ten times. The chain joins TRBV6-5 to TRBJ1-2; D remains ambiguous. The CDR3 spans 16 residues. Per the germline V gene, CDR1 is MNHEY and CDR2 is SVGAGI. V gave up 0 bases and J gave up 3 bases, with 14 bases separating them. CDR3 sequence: CASSYSPFGVDYGYTF. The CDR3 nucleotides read TGTGCCAGCAGTTACTCACCCTTCGGGGTTGACTATGGCTACACCTTC.

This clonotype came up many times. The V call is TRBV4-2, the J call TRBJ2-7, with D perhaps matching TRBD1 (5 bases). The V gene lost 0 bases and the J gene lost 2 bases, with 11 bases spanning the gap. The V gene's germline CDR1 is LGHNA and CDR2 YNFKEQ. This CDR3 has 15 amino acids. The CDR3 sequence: CASSQEQDATYEQYF. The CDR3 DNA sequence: TGTGCCAGCAGCCAAGAACAGGACGCGACCTACGAGCAGTACTTC.

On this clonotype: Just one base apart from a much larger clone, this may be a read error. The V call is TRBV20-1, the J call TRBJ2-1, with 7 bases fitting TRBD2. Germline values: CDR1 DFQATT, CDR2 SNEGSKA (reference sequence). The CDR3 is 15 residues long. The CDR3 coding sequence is TGCAGTGCTTTTTCCAGCGGGGCGACTTACAATGGGCAGTTCTTC. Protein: CSAFSSGATYNGQFF.